Below, 28 T cell receptor beta chains from the same sample are listed, as sequenced in a study of shared clonotypes between healthy human individuals. Libraries were prepared by immunoSEQ multiplex PCR; TCRdb keeps only in-frame clonotypes and omits some of them. The data contain hundreds of thousands of clones, more than 70% of them singletons. The source material was memory CD4+ T cells sorted from blood. Subset reported: CD45RA-negative fraction. The receptor set was obtained from a woman aged 25 to 39 in good health.

V gene TRBV28 combines with J gene TRBJ1-5; D gene unclear. Germline loops: CDR1 MDHEN, CDR2 SYDVKM. The V gene lost 5 bases and the J gene lost 4 bases, with 9 bases spanning the gap. This CDR3 contains 13 residues. The CDR3 protein is CASSLTQNQPQHF. The CDR3 nucleotides are TGTGCCAGCAGTCTAACGCAGAATCAGCCCCAGCATTTT. The variable domain in full, completed from reference TRBV28 and TRBJ1-5, reads DVKVTQSSRYLVKRTGEKVFLECVQDMDHENMFWYRQDPGLGLRLIYFSYDVKMKEKGDIPEGYSVSREKKERFSLILESASTNQTSMYLCASSLTQNQPQHFGDGTRLSIL.

The chain is built from TRBV7-9 and TRBJ1-3; D possibly corresponds to TRBD1 (5 bases). CDR3 length: 18 amino acids. Germline lookup yields CDR1 SEHNR and CDR2 FQNEAQ (reference sequence). The V gene lost 1 base and the J gene lost 0 bases, with 16 bases spanning the gap. The CDR3 DNA is TGTGCCAGCAGCTTAGGGTCGGGACGGGAAGGCTCTGGAAACACCATATATTTT. Amino acid sequence: CASSLGSGREGSGNTIYF.

Only one count was recorded for this clone. CDR3 bases: TGTGCCAGCAGCTCCCCCGGGACTAGCGGCTACAATGAGCAGTTCTTC. It specifies CASSSPGTSGYNEQFF. The chain recombines TRBV7-9 with TRBJ2-1; 11 bases are a match to TRBD2. This CDR3 is 16 amino acids long. Germline CDR1 reads SEHNR; CDR2 reads FQNEAQ (reference sequence). The junction had 5 bases not matched to a gene; V was cut back by 4 bases and J by 3 bases.

The chain is built from TRBV15 and TRBJ2-7; the D gene is possibly TRBD2 (7 bases). V lost 3 bases, J lost 2 bases, and 14 bases lay in between. The CDR3 length is 15 residues. In germline, CDR1 is LNHNV, CDR2 YYDKDF (reference sequence). The CDR3 nucleotides are TGTGCCACCAGCAGGGCAACAGGGAGGGCCTACGAGCAGTACTTC. This encodes CATSRATGRAYEQYF.

This clone was seen many times. Compared with germline, one end of the junction differs, possibly owing to a read error. The chain recombines TRBV5-1 with TRBJ2-7; D gene ambiguous. The CDR3 is 8 amino acids. Germline V gene sequence: CDR1 SGHRS, CDR2 YFSETQ. CDR3 region: CASSLRPF. The DNA for the CDR3 is TGCGCCAGCAGCTTAAGACCCTTC. The full variable domain, its missing parts supplied by reference TRBV5-1 and TRBJ2-7, is KAGVTQTPRYLIKTRGQQVTLSCSPISGHRSVSWYQQTPGQGLQFLFEYFSETQRNKGNFPGRFSGRQFSNSRSEMNVSTLELGDSALYLCASSLRPFGPGTRLTVT.

V usage is TRBV4-1 and J usage is TRBJ2-3; no clear D. V was clipped by 6 bases and J by 5 bases, with 24 bases between them. Germline CDR1 MGHRA, CDR2 YSYEKL. The CDR3 is 17 amino acids. The DNA of the CDR3 is TGCGCCAGCAGGCGAATCCTCTCCCCGAACAGAATAGATACGCAGTATTTT. Translated: CASRRILSPNRIDTQYF.

The chain is built from TRBV6-6 and TRBJ2-1; TRBD2 matches 11 bases. This CDR3 has 16 amino acids. The V and J ends lost 7 bases and 7 bases, in that order; junction bases with no gene match: 12. Germline loops: CDR1 MNHNY, CDR2 SVGAGI (reference sequence). CDR3 nucleotide sequence: TGTGCCAGCAAATTACAAACTAGCGGGAGTGGGAATGAGCAGTTCTTC. It is translated as CASKLQTSGSGNEQFF.

This chain joins TRBV7-2 and TRBJ1-1; D might be TRBD1 (5 bases). The V gene's germline CDR1 is SGHTA and CDR2 FQGNSA. The CDR3 is made up of 14 amino acids. V was clipped by 7 bases and J by 3 bases, with 15 bases between them. This CDR3 reads CASTPLQGYTEAFF. In nucleotides, the CDR3 is TGTGCCAGCACCCCTCTCCAGGGATACACTGAAGCTTTCTTT.

This clone showed up just a few times. CDR3 region: CASSLDLNYGYTF. The CDR3 bases are TGTGCCAGCAGTTTGGATCTTAACTATGGCTACACCTTC. The chain combines TRBV27 with TRBJ1-2; D gene unclear. V was shortened by 3 bases and J by 1 base, with 6 bases between the two germline ends. Germline V gene lookup returns CDR1 MNHEY and CDR2 SMNVEV (reference sequence). This CDR3 has 13 amino acids.

This CDR3 is CASSQDQGQGDYGYTF. CDR3 DNA sequence: TGCGCCAGCAGCCAAGATCAGGGACAGGGTGACTATGGCTACACCTTC. J is TRBJ1-2 and V is TRBV4-1, with TRBD1 matching 9 bases. The CDR3 is made up of 16 amino acids. The V gene's germline CDR1 is MGHRA and CDR2 YSYEKL. Trimming took 0 bases from V and 3 from J; bases not matched to a gene: 5.

In DNA, the CDR3 is TGCGCCAGCAGCTCTCCGGGACTAGCGACCCTCAAGCAGTACTTC. Translation gives CASSSPGLATLKQYF. V gene TRBV5-1 combines with J gene TRBJ2-7; 10 bases map to TRBD2. The CDR3 spans 15 residues. The J segment lost 8 bases and the V segment lost 3 bases, leaving 11 bases of the junction unmatched. In germline, CDR1 is SGHRS, CDR2 YFSETQ.

The rearrangement joins TRBV5-1 to TRBJ1-4, with a weak D call TRBD1 (5 bases). Germline CDR1 SGHRS, CDR2 YFSETQ. The CDR3 is 13 residues long. V was shortened by 0 bases and J by 8 bases, with 8 bases between the two germline ends. The DNA of the CDR3 is TGCGCCAGCAGCTTGGCCGGGACGGAAAAACTGTTTTTT. This translates into CASSLAGTEKLFF.

This chain links TRBV11-2 with TRBJ2-1; possibly TRBD1 for D (7 bases). The CDR3 totals 13 residues. CDR1 and CDR2 from the germline V gene are SGHAT and FQNNGV. Trimming took 8 bases from V and 9 from J, leaving 17 bases between them. The CDR3 DNA is TGTGCCAGCGCGGGGCAGGGGGGAGGTGAGCAGTTCTTC. It translates to CASAGQGGGEQFF.

This clone turned up a few times. The same CDR3 arises from other DNA sequences in this sample as well. The chain uses TRBV5-1 and TRBJ2-2; D possibly corresponds to TRBD2 (6 bases). The CDR3 is 15 residues long. Germline values: CDR1 SGHRS, CDR2 YFSETQ. The germline V and J ends were trimmed by 0 bases and 7 bases, with 13 bases remaining between them. The CDR3 protein is CASSLGDRDFGELFF. In nucleotides, the CDR3 is TGCGCCAGCAGCTTGGGGGACCGGGACTTCGGGGAGCTGTTTTTT.

The rearrangement joins TRBV5-4 to TRBJ1-2; TRBD1 matches 7 bases. CDR3 length: 13 amino acids. Losses at the gene ends were 6 bases for V and 4 bases for J; bases not matched to a gene: 6. From germline, CDR1 is SGHNT and CDR2 YYREEE (reference sequence). CDR3 DNA sequence: TGTGCCAGCACAACAGGGGCTACCTATGGCTACACCTTC. Translating gives CASTTGATYGYTF.

This clone was picked up a small number of times. This chain uses TRBV21-1 with TRBJ2-6; no DNA check was done on the table's D call, TRBD2. TRBV21-1 is noted as a pseudogene. The CDR3 runs to 16 residues. The CDR3 loop reads CASSKTGSVGANVLTF. The CDR3 bases are TGTGCCAGCAGCAAGACTGGTTCCGTTGGGGCCAACGTCCTGACTTTC.

This clone has only a few counts. This chain connects TRBV19 to TRBJ2-5, with D perhaps being TRBD1 or TRBD2 (5 bases each). Germline CDR1 is LNHDA and CDR2 is SQIVND (reference sequence). The length of the CDR3 is 12 residues. The germline V and J ends were trimmed by 5 bases and 5 bases, with 9 bases remaining between them. The CDR3 reads CASSAWGETQYF. Written as DNA, the CDR3 is TGTGCCAGTAGTGCTTGGGGGGAGACCCAGTACTTC.

The gene calls are TRBV19 and TRBJ2-1; D possibly uses TRBD1 or TRBD2 (5 bases each). The V end lost 7 bases, the J end lost 5 bases, and 15 bases lay between the germline ends. The length of the CDR3 is 14 residues. Germline CDR1 is LNHDA and CDR2 is SQIVND (reference sequence). The CDR3 nucleotides read TGTGCCAGTAAACCGGGGCGGAACAACAATGAGCAGTTCTTC. It specifies CASKPGRNNNEQFF.

The V call is TRBV5-1, the J call TRBJ2-3; D gene ambiguous. In germline, CDR1 is SGHRS, CDR2 YFSETQ. Trimming pared 2 bases from V and 2 bases from J, leaving 15 bases between. The CDR3 covers 16 residues. This chain's CDR3 is CASSLLGFVATDTQYF. Here the CDR3 DNA reads TGCGCCAGCAGCTTATTGGGGTTCGTAGCCACAGATACGCAGTATTTT.

A remark on this clone: The sample has other DNA sequences that encode this CDR3 too. The chain links TRBV5-1 to TRBJ2-1, with D uncertain. With 1 base removed from V and 0 bases from J, the gap between germline ends came to 8 bases. Germline V CDR1 and CDR2: SGHRS, YFSETQ. The length of the CDR3 is 15 residues. In nucleotides, the CDR3 is TGCGCCAGCAGCTTGTCAGCCGCCTCCTACAATGAGCAGTTCTTC. This encodes CASSLSAASYNEQFF.

About this clone: A much larger clone lies one base from this, so it may be a read error. Other nucleotide sequences from this sample produce the same CDR3. The chain combines TRBV7-9 with TRBJ1-3; D is ambiguous. The germline V gene encodes CDR1 SEHNR and CDR2 FQNEAQ (reference sequence). This CDR3 contains 14 residues. V was shortened by 0 bases and J by 0 bases, with 3 bases between the two germline ends. The CDR3 sequence is CASSLAASGNTIYF. CDR3 nucleotide sequence: TGTGCCAGCAGCTTAGCTGCCTCTGGAAACACCATATATTTT.

The J gene is TRBJ2-1, the V gene TRBV7-2; D uncertain. The CDR3 consists of 15 residues. V dropped 5 bases and J dropped 0 bases, with 11 bases sitting between them. The germline V gene encodes CDR1 SGHTA and CDR2 FQGNSA. CDR3 nucleotides: TGTGCCAGCAGCCTGAAGGTAAGCTCCTACAATGAGCAGTTCTTC. The encoded protein is CASSLKVSSYNEQFF.

V gene TRBV11-2 combines with J gene TRBJ1-2; D is unresolved. This CDR3 spans 12 amino acids. With 1 base removed from V and 6 bases from J, the gap between germline ends came to 6 bases. Germline CDR1 is SGHAT and CDR2 is FQNNGV. The CDR3 DNA sequence: TGTGCCAGCAGCTTAGCGCTGAATGGCTACACCTTC. This encodes CASSLALNGYTF.

V and J are TRBV7-8 and TRBJ2-1, with a possible D match to TRBD1 (6 bases). Germline V CDR1 and CDR2: SGHVS, FQNEAQ. V was pared by 6 bases and J by 10 bases, with 10 bases between. CDR3 size: 11 residues. CDR3 residues: CASSYGTEQFF. CDR3 nucleotide sequence: TGTGCCAGCAGTTATGGGACAGAGCAGTTCTTC.

V usage is TRBV9 and J usage is TRBJ2-2; no reliable D call. In germline, CDR1 is SGDLS, CDR2 YYNGEE. V dropped 4 bases and J dropped 3 bases, with 4 bases sitting between them. The CDR3 is 12 residues long. The CDR3 spells CASSLYTGELFF. CDR3 DNA: TGTGCCAGCAGCCTTTACACCGGGGAGCTGTTTTTT.

This chain joins TRBV14 and TRBJ1-5, with D perhaps TRBD1 (5 bases). Trimming pared 4 bases from V and 0 bases from J, leaving 7 bases between. Germline CDR1 reads SGHDN; CDR2 reads FVKESK. This CDR3 contains 14 residues. The chain's CDR3 is CASSPTASNQPQHF. The DNA for the CDR3 is TGTGCCAGCAGCCCGACAGCTAGCAATCAGCCCCAGCATTTT.

The chain joins TRBV4-1 to TRBJ2-1; TRBD2 agrees at 11 bases. The germline gives CDR1 MGHRA, CDR2 YSYEKL. V was clipped by 4 bases and J by 8 bases; unmatched bases: 7. The CDR3 totals 15 residues. This chain's CDR3 is CASSLVTSGIYEQFF. The CDR3 DNA follows: TGCGCCAGCAGCCTCGTGACTAGCGGGATTTATGAGCAGTTCTTC.

The gene calls are TRBV5-4 and TRBJ1-1; D not certain. Germline V CDR1 and CDR2: SGHNT, YYREEE (reference sequence). The CDR3 contains 15 residues. Trimming pared 0 bases from V and 1 base from J, leaving 10 bases between. CDR3 DNA sequence: TGTGCCAGCAGCTTGGGCGGGAAAGGGAACACTGAAGCTTTCTTT. Encoded protein: CASSLGGKGNTEAFF.